What follows describes a single TCR beta chain. Its antigen has not been determined. No clone much larger than this one lies a single base away; base qualities are absent. V and J are truncated by 0 bases and 2 bases respectively, leaving an intervening sequence of 14 bases. From its cysteine to its phenylalanine, the CDR3 spans 16 amino acids. The retained sequence is limited to the CDR3, 48 bases, with the frame set at the first base. CDR1 and CDR2, per the germline V gene (reference sequence), are SGHNT and YYREEE. The sample is drawn from a study of CD4+ T cells in melanoma (dated by TCRdb to 2022 to 2024). About the study as a whole: Neoantigen-specific CD4+ T cells in human melanoma were what the study investigated.

The library was generated by the immunoSEQ multiplex PCR assay. The clones in this table, taken by TCRdb from immuneACCESS, are in-frame only. Not every clone is retained; where verified, under half of the shortfall comes from an unresolved V gene, and the cause of the rest is unknown. The sample table holds about 11,000 clones, of which 66% were seen once. The ten largest clones capture approximately 10% of the sample. General findings and caveats noted by the study authors: The report described a correlation between neoantigen-specific CD4+ T cells and the function of CD8+ T cells, macrophages and B cells. Neoantigen-specific CD4+ T cells in melanoma were reported to show diverse differentiation states.

The donors were melanoma patients. The rearranged segments are TRBV5-4 and TRBJ1-2; TRBD1 might be the D gene, on 5 matching bases. The source is a human donor with melanoma. The sequencing input was cells from a culture (not recorded whether cultured in vitro). CDR3 loop: CASSLEVGAANYGYTF. The DNA sequence reads TGTGCCAGCAGCTTGGAAGTTGGGGCCGCCAACTATGGCTACACCTTC.